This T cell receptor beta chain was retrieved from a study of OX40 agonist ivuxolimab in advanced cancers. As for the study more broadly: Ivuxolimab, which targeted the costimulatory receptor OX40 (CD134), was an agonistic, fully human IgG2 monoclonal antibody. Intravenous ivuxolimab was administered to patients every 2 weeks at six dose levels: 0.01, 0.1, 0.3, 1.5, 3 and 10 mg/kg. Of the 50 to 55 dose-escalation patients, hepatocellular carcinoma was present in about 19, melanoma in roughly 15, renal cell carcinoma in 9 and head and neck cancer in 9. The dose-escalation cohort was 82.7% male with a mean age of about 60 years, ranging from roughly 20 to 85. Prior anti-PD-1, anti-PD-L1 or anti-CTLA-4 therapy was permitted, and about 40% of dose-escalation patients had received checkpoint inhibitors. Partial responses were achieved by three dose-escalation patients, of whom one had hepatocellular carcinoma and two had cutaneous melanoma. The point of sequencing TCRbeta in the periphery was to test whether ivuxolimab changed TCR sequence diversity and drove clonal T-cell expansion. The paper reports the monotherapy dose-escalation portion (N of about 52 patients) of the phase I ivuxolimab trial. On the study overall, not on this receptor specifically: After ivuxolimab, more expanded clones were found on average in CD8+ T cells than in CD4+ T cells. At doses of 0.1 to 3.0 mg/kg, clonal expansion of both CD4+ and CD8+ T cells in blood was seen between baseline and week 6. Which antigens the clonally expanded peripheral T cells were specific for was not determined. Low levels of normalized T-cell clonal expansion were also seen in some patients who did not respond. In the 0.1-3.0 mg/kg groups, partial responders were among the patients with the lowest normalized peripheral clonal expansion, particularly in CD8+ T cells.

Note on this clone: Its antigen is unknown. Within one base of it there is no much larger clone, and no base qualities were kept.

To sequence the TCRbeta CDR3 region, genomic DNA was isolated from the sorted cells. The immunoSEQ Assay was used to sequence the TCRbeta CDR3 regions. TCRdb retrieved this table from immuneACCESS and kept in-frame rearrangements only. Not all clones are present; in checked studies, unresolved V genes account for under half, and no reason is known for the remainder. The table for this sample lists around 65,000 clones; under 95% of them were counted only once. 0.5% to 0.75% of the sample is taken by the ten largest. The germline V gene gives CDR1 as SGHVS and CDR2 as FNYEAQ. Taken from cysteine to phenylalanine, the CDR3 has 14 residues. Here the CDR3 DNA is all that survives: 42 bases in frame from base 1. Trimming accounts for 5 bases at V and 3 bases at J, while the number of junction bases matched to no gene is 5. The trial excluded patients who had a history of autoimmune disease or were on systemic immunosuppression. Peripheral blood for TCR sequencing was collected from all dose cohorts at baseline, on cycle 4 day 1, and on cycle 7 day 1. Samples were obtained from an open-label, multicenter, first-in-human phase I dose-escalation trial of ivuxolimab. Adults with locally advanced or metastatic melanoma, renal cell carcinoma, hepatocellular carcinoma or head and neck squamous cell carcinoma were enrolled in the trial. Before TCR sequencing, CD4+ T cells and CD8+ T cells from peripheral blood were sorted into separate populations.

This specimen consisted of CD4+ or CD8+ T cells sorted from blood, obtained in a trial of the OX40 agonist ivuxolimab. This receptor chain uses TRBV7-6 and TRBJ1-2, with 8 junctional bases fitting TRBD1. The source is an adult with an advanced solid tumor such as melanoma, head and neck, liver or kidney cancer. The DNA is TGTGCCAGCAGCCCACAACAGGGGGACTATGGCTACACCTTC. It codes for CASSPQQGDYGYTF.